A selection of T cell receptor beta chains follows, all from one sample in a study of T cell repertoires in cytomegalovirus infection. Antigen specificity for these receptors is unknown. TCRdb reprocessed the reads with MiXCR, giving one entry per CDR3 protein. Among under 500,000 distinct CDR3 sequences listed, approximately 40% were seen once. The sequences come from cultured PBMCs, collected from culture after CMV antigen stimulation. Receptors were obtained from a human donor in good health (CMV status not recorded). Some clones in this sample may be carry-over from other donors' samples. CDR3s include the opening cysteine and the closing phenylalanine or tryptophan. A D gene is named only where the DNA matches it firmly. For some rows the clone size is stated as once, few or many, or as a class when expanded; others skip it.

J gene,V gene,D gene,clone size,CDR3 DNA,CDR3 protein
TRBJ1-1,TRBV7-2,-,many,TGTGCCAGCAGCTTATCCAGGGACACTGAAGCTTTCTTT,CASSLSRDTEAFF
TRBJ2-3,TRBV6-1,-,-,TGTGCCAGCCGGGGTACCTACACAGATACGCAGTATTTT,CASRGTYTDTQYF
TRBJ1-1,TRBV7-2,-,few,TGTGCCAGCAAGTTTAGCGCCGCGCGGGGGGCTACTGAAGCTTTCTTT,CASKFSAARGATEAFF
TRBJ2-3,TRBV7-2,-,-,TGTGCCAGCAGCTTTGGCGGGAACGTCGGAGATACGCAGTATTTT,CASSFGGNVGDTQYF
TRBJ1-2,TRBV19,-,few,TGTGCCACCGGGCGGCCCGGAACCTTAAACTATGGCTACACCTTC,CATGRPGTLNYGYTF
TRBJ1-2,TRBV7-8,-,few,TGTGCCAGCAGCCCCGTACGGGGGGCGCTTGACTATGGCTACACCTTC,CASSPVRGALDYGYTF
TRBJ2-7,TRBV12-3/TRBV12-4,TRBD2,many,TGTGCCAGCAGTTGGACTAGCGGAGGCTACGAGCAGTACTTC,CASSWTSGGYEQYF
TRBJ1-1,TRBV25-1,-,few,TGTGCCAGCAGTGCCGCCTTGGGTGACACTGAAGCTTTCTTT,CASSAALGDTEAFF
TRBJ2-3,TRBV2,-,-,TGTGCCAGCAGTGCGGGACTCACGAGGGGAGATACGCAGTATTTT,CASSAGLTRGDTQYF
TRBJ1-1,TRBV7-8,-,-,TGTGCCAGCAGCTTAGCGTCCCAGGGTAAAGCTTTCTTT,CASSLASQGKAFF
TRBJ1-2,TRBV7-2,-,-,TGTGCCAGCAGCTTCTCCGAGACATCGGGCTACACCTTC,CASSFSETSGYTF
TRBJ2-3,TRBV19,-,few,TGTGCCAGTAGACGATCTGGCACAGATACGCAGTATTTT,CASRRSGTDTQYF
TRBJ1-3,TRBV4-2,-,-,TGTGCCAGCAACCTCCCGGGCTCTGGAAACACCATATATTTT,CASNLPGSGNTIYF
TRBJ2-5,TRBV6-5,TRBD1,-,TGTGCCAGCAGCCGACCCGGGACAGTCGGGTTACTGGAGACCCAGTACTTC,CASSRPGTVGLLETQYF
TRBJ1-1,TRBV5-1,-,-,TGCGCCAGCGGTAGGGAGGGGAACACTGAAGCTTTCTTT,CASGREGNTEAFF
TRBJ1-6,TRBV12-3/TRBV12-4,-,once,TGTGCCAGCAGTGGGGGGGGGGGGCCGAATTCACCCCTCCACTTT,CASSGGGGPNSPLHF
TRBJ2-3,TRBV12-3/TRBV12-4,TRBD2,once,TGTGCCAGCAGTCCTCCGTCTCGGGAGGCCGCGACAGATACGCAGTATTTT,CASSPPSREAATDTQYF
TRBJ1-5,TRBV19,-,-,TGTGCAGCCAGTCAACAGGGCGGCAATCAGCCCCAGCATTTT,CAASQQGGNQPQHF
TRBJ2-7,TRBV6-6,-,-,TGTGCCAGCAGCTATAGTCCCTCTCGCTACGAGCAGTACTTC,CASSYSPSRYEQYF
TRBJ1-2,TRBV6-2/TRBV6-3,-,-,TGTGCCAGCAGCCCTCGGCTACCGAACTATGGCTACACCTTC,CASSPRLPNYGYTF
TRBJ1-6,TRBV18,-,-,TGTGCCAGCTCACCCTCGGCAGCTCTTAATTCACCCCTCCACTTT,CASSPSAALNSPLHF
TRBJ2-5,TRBV7-9,TRBD2,-,TGTGCCAGCAGCCTCACCGGCGGGGCTAGCGGGAAAGAGACCCAGTACTTC,CASSLTGGASGKETQYF
TRBJ2-2,TRBV7-2,TRBD2,-,TGTGCCAGCAGCCCGGGACTATCAGACACCGGGGAGCTGTTTTTT,CASSPGLSDTGELFF
TRBJ1-1,TRBV20-1,-,-,TGCAGTGCGGAGATCGACGGGAACACTGAAGCTTTCTTT,CSAEIDGNTEAFF
TRBJ2-3,TRBV7-9,-,few,TGTGCCAGCAGCTTGGGGGCAAGAAGCACAGATACGCAGTATTTT,CASSLGARSTDTQYF
TRBJ1-4,TRBV15,-,-,TGTGCCACCAGCAGGCAGGGTATGAATGAAAAACTGTTTTTT,CATSRQGMNEKLFF
TRBJ2-1,TRBV5-6,-,few,TGTGCCAGCAGCGCTGGGGGACTCGATGAGCAGTTCTTC,CASSAGGLDEQFF
TRBJ1-2,TRBV29-1,-,-,TGCAGCGCCGGGGACGGCCTCCCACATTTC,CSAGDGLPHF
TRBJ1-5,TRBV28,-,few,TGTGCCAGCAGTTTATGGGGAGGGAGCAATCAGCCCCAGCATTTT,CASSLWGGSNQPQHF
TRBJ2-7,TRBV19,TRBD2,-,TGTGCCAGTAGTATAGGGCGGGGGGCAATCTACGAGCAGTACTTC,CASSIGRGAIYEQYF
TRBJ2-5,TRBV11-2,-,few,TGTGCCAGCCAGGGGGGAGAGACCCAGTACTTC,CASQGGETQYF
TRBJ2-5,TRBV12-5,-,-,TGTGCTAGTGGTTTGGACCCGGTCGGGGGGCGGCAGACCCAGTACTTC,CASGLDPVGGRQTQYF
TRBJ2-1,TRBV12-3/TRBV12-4,-,-,TGTGCCAGCAGTTTAAGCGGGCCGCATGAGCAGTTCTTC,CASSLSGPHEQFF
TRBJ1-5,TRBV7-2,-,few,TGTGCCAGCAGCTTAGAGTCGGTGTCCCGTAGCAATCAGCCCCAGCATTTT,CASSLESVSRSNQPQHF
TRBJ2-5,TRBV7-8,-,few,TGTGCCAGCAGCCCCGAGAGAGCCGCTGAGACCCAGTACTTC,CASSPERAAETQYF
TRBJ2-7,TRBV6-1,TRBD1,many,TGTGCCAGCAGTTTACGGACAGGGCCCTACGAGCAGTACTTC,CASSLRTGPYEQYF
TRBJ2-4,TRBV3-1,-,-,TGTGCCAGCAGCCAAAACCGTATAGCCACCTCCAAAAACATTCAGTACTTC,CASSQNRIATSKNIQYF
TRBJ2-1,TRBV19,-,once,TGTGCCAGTAGCCAGAGAGACAATGAGCAGTTCTTC,CASSQRDNEQFF
TRBJ1-2,TRBV12-3/TRBV12-4,TRBD1,-,TGTGCCAGCAGTCCTTTGGACAGGAACGCTCGTGGCTACACCTTC,CASSPLDRNARGYTF
TRBJ2-3,TRBV6-2/TRBV6-3,-,-,TGTGCCAGCAGTTACAATTCAGATACGCAGTATTTT,CASSYNSDTQYF
TRBJ1-6,TRBV12-3/TRBV12-4,TRBD1,-,TGTGCCAGCAGTTGGGGGACAGCCATTAATTCACCCCTCCACTTT,CASSWGTAINSPLHF
TRBJ2-7,TRBV10-2,-,-,TGCGCCAGCAGGGATATGGGACTCCTCTACGAGCAGTACTTC,CASRDMGLLYEQYF
TRBJ2-7,TRBV7-2,-,many,TGTGCCAGCAGCCCCCCCGGAGTGCGGGGAACCTACGAGCAGTACTTC,CASSPPGVRGTYEQYF
TRBJ1-1,TRBV20-1,-,-,TGCAGTGCTAGTCGCCAGGGGAGCACTGAAGCTTTCTTT,CSASRQGSTEAFF
TRBJ2-1,TRBV10-3,-,-,TGTGCCATCAGGGCGGTGAGTCAAGATAACAATGAGCAGTTCTTC,CAIRAVSQDNNEQFF
TRBJ2-6,TRBV7-2,-,-,TGTGCCAGCAGCCTTCCGGCCAACGTCCTGACTTTC,CASSLPANVLTF
TRBJ2-5,TRBV7-2,TRBD2,-,TGTGCCAGCAGCTCGGGGTGGGGGGGAATGAGTGAGACCCAGTACTTC,CASSSGWGGMSETQYF
TRBJ1-3,TRBV4-2,TRBD1,few,TGTGCCAGCAGCCAATGGTCGGGACAGACCGTGGATAGCTCTGGAAACACCATATATTTT,CASSQWSGQTVDSSGNTIYF